Listed below are T cell receptor beta chains from one sample, sequenced in a study of T cells after yellow fever vaccination. In TCRdb, the 5' RACE reads were re-called with MiXCR into one record per CDR3 protein. The sample lists a few hundred thousand distinct CDR3 sequences, approximately 5.7% occurring once. The input for sequencing was PBMCs, taken 5 days after the yellow fever booster vaccination. The receptors derive from a man aged 25-45 years who received the YFV17D yellow fever vaccine. The CDR3 runs from the conserved cysteine through the conserved F or W. Size values are once, few and many counts, or a class for expanded clones, and some rows have none.

clone_size: many
v_call: TRBV5-1
cdr3_aa: CAKGGRYNEQFF

clone_size: many
v_call: TRBV20-1
cdr3_aa: CSAGNRGYSDTQYF

clone_size: NA
v_call: TRBV2
cdr3_aa: CASSVGTISDEQFF

clone_size: NA
v_call: TRBV5-1
cdr3_aa: CASSLLAERRDEQFF

clone_size: NA
v_call: TRBV20-1
cdr3_aa: CSAQRVATEAFF

clone_size: NA
v_call: TRBV18
cdr3_aa: CASSYGLAGKETQYF

clone_size: NA
v_call: TRBV7-7
cdr3_aa: CASSRTSGYTDTQYF

clone_size: few
v_call: TRBV7-2
cdr3_aa: CASSFFQEGTQYF

clone_size: many
v_call: TRBV7-2
cdr3_aa: CASSRMTGDTQYF

clone_size: NA
v_call: TRBV10-3
cdr3_aa: CAISEEAGGLEQYF

clone_size: NA
v_call: TRBV5-5
cdr3_aa: CASILWGADYEQYF

clone_size: few
v_call: TRBV20-1
cdr3_aa: CSAPLAGLDNEQFF

clone_size: many
v_call: TRBV29-1
cdr3_aa: CSVGPTDRVHEQYF

clone_size: NA
v_call: TRBV4-2
cdr3_aa: CASSHRDRDHNEQFF

clone_size: NA
v_call: TRBV5-5
cdr3_aa: CASSLGGRGSYNELFF

clone_size: many
v_call: TRBV7-3
cdr3_aa: CAIRATGLNTEAFF